The 9 T cell receptor beta chains presented below share a single source sample, sequenced in a study of Graves' ophthalmopathy and Graves' hyperthyroidism. CDR3 regions of TCR beta were amplified from RNA transcripts. The authors performed first-round RT-PCR with HTBI primers and then a second-round multiplex PCR. Via MiXCR, TCRdb re-called the multiplex PCR reads, giving one row per CDR3 protein. The table shows hundreds of thousands of distinct CDR3 sequences, with roughly 21% occurring only once. Sequencing was carried out using peripheral blood. The source of these receptors is a woman aged 18-35 years with stable Graves' hyperthyroidism.

This clonotype occurred many times. V and J are TRBV25-1 and TRBJ2-7; D might be TRBD1 (6 bases). The germline CDR1 and CDR2 sequences are MGHDK and SYGVNS. The CDR3 consists of 13 residues. Trimming removed 3 bases from V and 0 bases from J, with 6 bases in between. The DNA for the CDR3 is TGTGCCAGCAGTGAGGACAGCTCCTACGAGCAGTACTTC. Amino acids: CASSEDSSYEQYF.

This clonotype was seen repeatedly, ten times or more. The V and J genes are TRBV7-2 and TRBJ1-5, with D maybe TRBD1 (5 bases). In germline, CDR1 is SGHTA, CDR2 FQGNSA. This CDR3 spans 15 amino acids. The V end lost 5 bases, the J end lost 3 bases, and 14 bases lay between the germline ends. In DNA, the CDR3 is TGTGCCAGCAGCCTCAGCCGACAGCACAATCAGCCCCAGCATTTT. This encodes CASSLSRQHNQPQHF. Full variable domain (missing parts from reference TRBV7-2 and TRBJ1-5): GAGVSQSPSNKVTEKGKDVELRCDPISGHTALYWYRQSLGQGLEFLIYFQGNSAPDKSGLPSDRFSAERTGGSVSTLTIQRTQQEDSAVYLCASSLSRQHNQPQHFGDGTRLSIL.

This clonotype was picked up a small number of times. Compared with germline, one end of the junction differs, possibly owing to a read error. V and J are TRBV20-1 and TRBJ2-1; TRBD2 agrees at 12 bases. CDR1 is DFQATT, CDR2 SNEGSKA, per germline (reference sequence). This CDR3 region has 15 residues. The CDR3 coding sequence is TGCAGTGCACGACTAGCGGGAGCAATATACAATGAGAAGTTCTTC. It specifies CSARLAGAIYNEKFF.

This clonotype was seen at least ten times. The chain employs TRBV19 and TRBJ1-5; TRBD1 is a possible D gene (6 bases). The V end lost 5 bases, the J end lost 3 bases, and 11 bases lay between the germline ends. The CDR3 totals 14 residues. Germline V gene lookup returns CDR1 LNHDA and CDR2 SQIVND (reference sequence). Here the CDR3 reads CASSRYRDNQPQHF. In nucleotides, the CDR3 is TGTGCCAGTAGTCGATACAGGGACAATCAGCCCCAGCATTTT. The whole variable domain, filled in from reference TRBV19 and TRBJ1-5, reads DGGITQSPKYLFRKEGQNVTLSCEQNLNHDAMYWYRQDPGQGLRLIYYSQIVNDFQKGDIAEGYSVSREKKESFPLTVTSAQKNPTAFYLCASSRYRDNQPQHFGDGTRLSIL.

This clonotype occurred many times. The J gene is TRBJ1-2, the V gene TRBV7-6, with TRBD1 matching over 9 bases. J was trimmed by 7 bases and V by 1 base; bases with no gene match: 7. The germline V gene encodes CDR1 SGHVS and CDR2 FNYEAQ. This CDR3 contains 15 residues. In DNA form, the CDR3 reads TGTGCCAGCAGCTTAGTGTACAGGGGGCACTCTGGCTACACCTTC. Translation gives CASSLVYRGHSGYTF.

The genes are TRBV20-1 and TRBJ1-1; maybe TRBD1 (6 bases). The germline V gene has CDR1 DFQATT and CDR2 SNEGSKA (reference sequence). This CDR3 comprises 15 residues. V lost 5 bases to trimming and J lost 4 bases, with 20 bases between them. The CDR3 DNA reads TGCAGTGCTCGTGGGGGAACAGGGTTATTCACTGAAGCTTTCTTT. Translation gives CSARGGTGLFTEAFF.

This clonotype was observed at least ten times. The chain combines TRBV7-2 with TRBJ2-7; D perhaps matches TRBD2 (5 bases). Trimming removed 5 bases from V and 0 bases from J, with 11 bases in between. CDR3 length equals 14 residues. The germline CDR1 and CDR2 sequences are SGHTA and FQGNSA. In nucleotides, the CDR3 is TGTGCCAGCAGCGTGCTAGGGAGCTCCTACGAGCAGTACTTC. Protein: CASSVLGSSYEQYF.

This clonotype was observed at least ten times. This chain uses TRBV30 with TRBJ2-2; 10 nucleotides align to TRBD2. Trimming removed 0 bases from V and 3 bases from J; junction bases left unmatched: 1. The germline CDR1 and CDR2 sequences are GTSNPN and SVGIG (reference sequence). This CDR3 has 15 amino acids. The CDR3 coding sequence is TGTGCCTGGAGTGTCAGCGGGAGGGACACCGGGGAGCTGTTTTTT. It specifies CAWSVSGRDTGELFF. Supplemented by reference TRBV30 and TRBJ2-2, the full variable domain reads SQTIHQWPATLVQPVGSPLSLECTVEGTSNPNLYWYRQAAGRGLQLLFYSVGIGQISSEVPQNLSASRPQDRQFILSSKKLLLSDSGFYLCAWSVSGRDTGELFFGEGSRLTVL.

The genes are TRBV20-1 and TRBJ2-3; 11 bases are shared with TRBD2. V was pared by 0 bases and J by 6 bases, with 5 bases of the junction left unmatched. Germline V gene data show CDR1 as DFQATT and CDR2 as SNEGSKA (reference sequence). The CDR3 runs to 15 residues. The DNA of the CDR3 is TGCAGTGCTAGAGATAGTGTAGCGGGAGGGGATACGCAGTATTTT. Protein sequence: CSARDSVAGGDTQYF.